These 7 T cell receptor beta chains were all obtained from the same sample, sequenced in a study of T cells after yellow fever vaccination. TCRdb redid the calling of the 5' RACE reads with MiXCR, one entry per CDR3 protein. The table records 200,000 to 250,000 distinct CDR3 sequences, under 3.5% of them present only once. Sequenced here: CD4+ T cells sorted from PBMCs, sampled 10 days after the yellow fever booster vaccination. These receptors were obtained from a man aged 18 to 29 who received the YFV17D yellow fever vaccine.

The sample holds many counts of this clonotype. The chain recombines TRBV14 with TRBJ2-1; D ambiguous. The CDR3 is 16 residues long. Germline CDR1 and CDR2: SGHDN and FVKESK. Trimming took 4 bases from V and 4 from J, leaving 17 bases between them. Written as DNA, the CDR3 is TGTGCCAGCAGCCGAAGGGTCCCCTGGCTTTACAATGAGCAGTTCTTC. Translation gives CASSRRVPWLYNEQFF.

This clonotype has ten or more counts. The chain combines TRBV5-1 with TRBJ2-1; 10 positions match TRBD1. The CDR3 length is 15 residues. Germline values: CDR1 SGHRS, CDR2 YFSETQ. Trimming at V came to 4 bases and at J to 9 bases, leaving 10 bases not matched to a gene. CDR3 in DNA: TGCGCCAGCAGCATAGCCGGGACAGGGGTATCTGAGCAGTTCTTC. Translation: CASSIAGTGVSEQFF. The complete variable domain, with remaining parts taken from reference TRBV5-1 and TRBJ2-1, reads KAGVTQTPRYLIKTRGQQVTLSCSPISGHRSVSWYQQTPGQGLQFLFEYFSETQRNKGNFPGRFSGRQFSNSRSEMNVSTLELGDSALYLCASSIAGTGVSEQFFGPGTRLTVL.

This clonotype was observed at least ten times. DNA of the CDR3: TGTGCTAGTGGCTCGGCCACTACTGAGCAGTTCTTC. Translation: CASGSATTEQFF. The V and J genes are TRBV12-5 and TRBJ2-1; D unclear. The CDR3 length is 12 residues. Germline assignment: CDR1 LGHNT and CDR2 FRNRAP. Trimming removed 6 bases from V and 9 bases from J, with 12 bases in between.

Only a few counts were recorded for this clonotype. J is TRBJ1-5 and V is TRBV7-9, with 7 bases lining up with TRBD1. V gave up 1 base and J gave up 7 bases; unmatched junction bases: 7. Germline values: CDR1 SEHNR, CDR2 FQNEAQ (reference sequence). This CDR3 has 15 amino acids. In DNA, the CDR3 is TGTGCCAGCAGCTTAGGGCAGGGGGTAGGACAGCCCCAGCATTTT. Its translation is CASSLGQGVGQPQHF.

This clonotype was counted at least ten times. The V gene is TRBV6-5, the J gene TRBJ2-5, with TRBD1 identical over 10 bases. The CDR3 length is 16 residues. Germline CDR1 reads MNHEY; CDR2 reads SVGAGI. V trimming: 2 bases; J trimming: 0 bases; junction bases outside the gene matches: 3. The CDR3 spells CASSYLDRGHQETQYF. CDR3 in DNA: TGTGCCAGCAGTTACCTAGACAGGGGGCACCAAGAGACCCAGTACTTC.

This clonotype was recorded at least ten times. The chain has TRBV7-2 and TRBJ2-5, with 7 bases identical to TRBD2. After removal of 5 bases from V and 4 bases from J, the junction contained 1 base not matched to a gene. CDR1 SGHTA and CDR2 FQGNSA come from the germline V gene. This CDR3 region has 12 residues. In DNA, the CDR3 is TGTGCCAGCAGCGGGGGGGGAGAGACCCAGTACTTC. Translated, it gives CASSGGGETQYF. Using reference TRBV7-2 and TRBJ2-5 for the parts outside the CDR3, the full variable domain is GAGVSQSPSNKVTEKGKDVELRCDPISGHTALYWYRQSLGQGLEFLIYFQGNSAPDKSGLPSDRFSAERTGGSVSTLTIQRTQQEDSAVYLCASSGGGETQYFGPGTRLLVL.

This clonotype occurred many times. The CDR3 is CASSVYEETEAFF. CDR3 sequence (DNA): TGTGCCAGCAGCGTATACGAGGAAACTGAAGCTTTCTTT. V gene TRBV9 combines with J gene TRBJ1-1; D gene uncertain. Germline CDR1 SGDLS, CDR2 YYNGEE. The CDR3 has 13 amino acids. With 1 base removed from V and 5 bases from J, the gap between germline ends came to 9 bases. Based on the CDR3 plus reference TRBV9 and TRBJ1-1, the full variable domain is DSGVTQTPKHLITATGQRVTLRCSPRSGDLSVYWYQQSLDQGLQFLIQYYNGEERAKGNILERFSAQQFPDLHSELNLSSLELGDSALYFCASSVYEETEAFFGQGTRLTVV.